This T cell receptor (beta chain) is drawn from a study of blood T cells in healthy people across ages. With respect to this clonotype: What it recognizes is unknown.

Whole-study results and caveats: Using unsorted PBMCs precluded a conclusive naive versus antigen-experienced comparison.

Russia was home to the donors, healthy Caucasian individuals aged about 6 to 90. With a J-beta primer mix and a sample-barcoded 5' primer, a second PCR ran about 7 to 12 cycles. Each cDNA molecule was tagged by a template-switch adaptor that had 12 random nucleotides. From the 5' RACE reads, TCRdb called clonotypes with MiXCR, one entry per CDR3 protein. The sample holds more than 750,000 distinct CDR3 sequences, 25% to 30% seen once. Per the germline V gene, CDR1 is DFQATT and CDR2 is SNEGSKA (reference sequence). The CDR3 is 16 residues long. With 1 base clipped from V and 2 bases from J, the junction kept 8 bases outside the gene matches. This same sample was also taken into another study, of T cells of mothers and their children.

V and J are TRBV20-1 and TRBJ2-3; 8 bases are a match to TRBD1. Sequenced: blood. The receptor was isolated from a woman aged 40 to 49 in good health. The CDR3 DNA reads TGCAGTGCTAGAGGCTCACAGGGGGAGGCCACAGATACGCAGTATTTT. It codes for CSARGSQGEATDTQYF.